The 24 T cell receptor beta chains reported below all come from one sample, sequenced in a study of T cell changes during pregnancy in multiple sclerosis. Sequencing used immunoSEQ multiplex PCR; TCRdb keeps in-frame clones, though not all of them. The data show approximately 79,000 clones, 90% to 95% seen once. The specimen comprised CD4+ T cells from peripheral blood mononuclear cells, sampled before pregnancy. The source of these receptors is a female donor with multiple sclerosis, enrolled in a pregnancy study.

The chain recombines TRBV25-1 with TRBJ2-5; D might be TRBD2 (6 bases). CDR1 is MGHDK, CDR2 SYGVNS, per germline. This CDR3 has 14 residues. Trimming shortened V by 1 base and J by 2 bases, and 8 bases separated the two germline ends. The DNA of the CDR3 is TGTGCCAGCAGTGAATTGCGGGGTCAAGAGACCCAGTACTTC. Residues: CASSELRGQETQYF.

This clone has just one count. This chain connects TRBV2 to TRBJ2-1, with D perhaps TRBD1 (6 bases). The length of the CDR3 is 16 residues. Germline V gene sequence: CDR1 SNHLY, CDR2 FYNNEI. V was clipped by 6 bases and J by 10 bases, with 25 bases between them. The CDR3, as DNA: TGTGCCAGCAGCGTCAACAGGGATCGTCTTCAAGGGGAGCAGTTCTTC. It translates to CASSVNRDRLQGEQFF.

In this sample, this clone turned up once. The chain links TRBV19 to TRBJ2-7, with unresolved D. The V end was cut by 10 bases, the J end by 1 base, with 14 bases between. This CDR3 contains 13 residues. Germline-derived CDR1 and CDR2 are LNHDA and SQIVND (reference sequence). The CDR3: CATRPRQSYEQYF. The DNA for the CDR3 is TGTGCCACCCGCCCCAGACAATCCTACGAGCAGTACTTC.

The CDR3 nucleotides read TGTGCCAGCAGCTCTCCGGACAGGGGAAGAGGCGAGCAGTACTTC. It is translated as CASSSPDRGRGEQYF. The gene calls are TRBV7-9 and TRBJ2-7, with 9 positions matching TRBD1. Germline-derived CDR1 and CDR2 are SEHNR and FQNEAQ (reference sequence). This CDR3 is built from 15 residues. J gave up 6 bases and V 4 bases, and 10 bases lay outside the gene matches. Full variable domain (remainder filled in from reference TRBV7-9 and TRBJ2-7): DTGVSQNPRHKITKRGQNVTFRCDPISEHNRLYWYRQTLGQGPEFLTYFQNEAQLEKSRLLSDRFSAERPKGSFSTLEIQRTEQGDSAMYLCASSSPDRGRGEQYFGPGTRLTVT.

The CDR3 DNA sequence: TGTGCCAGCAGTTGGGGAGGGGGTGAGAACACTGAAGCTTTCTTT. It translates to CASSWGGGENTEAFF. This chain joins TRBV2 and TRBJ1-1; tentative D call: TRBD1 (6 bases). CDR1 and CDR2 (germline): SNHLY, FYNNEI. CDR3 length equals 15 residues. Trimming stripped 5 bases from V and 1 base from J, with 14 bases between.

This clone was observed a few times. V usage is TRBV19 and J usage is TRBJ1-6, with D unresolved. CDR1 and CDR2 (germline): LNHDA, SQIVND (reference sequence). This CDR3 is built from 13 residues. V lost 4 bases and J 10 bases, leaving 11 bases between the germline ends. The DNA of the CDR3 is TGTGCCAGTAGTACTGACGGGGTCTCACCCCTCCACTTT. This codes for CASSTDGVSPLHF.

The chain combines TRBV2 with TRBJ2-7, with D tentatively TRBD2 (7 bases). Per germline, CDR1 SNHLY and CDR2 FYNNEI. The CDR3 has 12 amino acids. Trimming took 8 bases from V and 7 from J, leaving 15 bases between them. CDR3 nucleotides: TGTGCCAGCCGAGGGGGGGCGGGGGAGCAGTACTTC. Protein sequence: CASRGGAGEQYF.

This chain links TRBV19 with TRBJ2-1; D perhaps matches TRBD2 (6 bases). This CDR3 comprises 15 residues. The germline CDR1 and CDR2 sequences are LNHDA and SQIVND (reference sequence). The V end was cut by 4 bases, the J end by 4 bases, with 14 bases between. Here the CDR3 DNA reads TGTGCCAGTAGTAACTTCGGGACTCCTTACAATGAGCAGTTCTTC. Its protein is CASSNFGTPYNEQFF. The whole variable domain, remainder taken from reference TRBV19 and TRBJ2-1, is DGGITQSPKYLFRKEGQNVTLSCEQNLNHDAMYWYRQDPGQGLRLIYYSQIVNDFQKGDIAEGYSVSREKKESFPLTVTSAQKNPTAFYLCASSNFGTPYNEQFFGPGTRLTVL.

V gene TRBV7-8 combines with J gene TRBJ2-1; tentatively, D is TRBD1 (6 bases). CDR1 is SGHVS, CDR2 FQNEAQ, per germline. The CDR3 loop spans 15 amino acids. Trimming took 3 bases from V and 1 from J, leaving 10 bases between them. The CDR3 region is CASSFFGQSYNEQFF. CDR3 nucleotide sequence: TGTGCCAGCAGCTTCTTTGGACAGTCCTACAATGAGCAGTTCTTC.

This clone was detected only once. In nucleotides, the CDR3 is TGCGCCAGCAGCTTGGATAGCTCCTACAATGAGCAGTTCTTC. Translation gives CASSLDSSYNEQFF. The rearrangement links TRBV5-1 to TRBJ2-1; D is unresolved. In germline, CDR1 is SGHRS, CDR2 YFSETQ. V was clipped by 0 bases and J by 0 bases, with 4 bases between them. The length of the CDR3 is 14 residues.

The chain has TRBV6-1 and TRBJ2-2; TRBD1 aligns across 10 bases. The CDR3 length is 15 residues. Per the germline V gene, CDR1 is MNHNS and CDR2 is SASEGT. V gave up 5 bases and J gave up 7 bases; unmatched junction bases: 7. The CDR3 DNA sequence: TGTGCCAGCAGTACCGGGACAGGGGTTCACGGGGAGCTGTTTTTT. This translates into CASSTGTGVHGELFF.

Here the CDR3 reads CASSVGTGIYNSPLHF. In nucleotides, the CDR3 is TGCGCCAGCAGCGTTGGGACAGGGATCTATAATTCACCCCTCCACTTT. The V call is TRBV5-1, the J call TRBJ1-6, with TRBD1 matching over 9 bases. J gave up 3 bases and V 4 bases, and 5 bases lay outside the gene matches. The CDR3 is 16 amino acids. The germline CDR1 and CDR2 sequences are SGHRS and YFSETQ.

The CDR3 DNA sequence: TGTGCCAGCGGTGAGTTTCGGGGACTAGCGGCCAACAATGAGCAGTTCTTC. Protein product: CASGEFRGLAANNEQFF. The rearrangement links TRBV19 to TRBJ2-1; 11 nucleotides align to TRBD2. The CDR3 has 17 amino acids. V lost 9 bases to trimming and J lost 5 bases; unmatched junction nucleotides: 15. The germline gives CDR1 LNHDA, CDR2 SQIVND (reference sequence).

The count of this clone is one. The genes are TRBV18 and TRBJ1-1, with unresolved D. Germline V CDR1 and CDR2: KGHSH, LQKENI. There are 15 residues in the CDR3. V was clipped by 1 base and J by 1 base, with 10 bases between them. CDR3 bases: TGTGCCAGCTCACCACGTGCACCTAGGAACACTGAAGCTTTCTTT. This sequence encodes CASSPRAPRNTEAFF.

The chain combines TRBV10-3 with TRBJ1-5; possible D gene TRBD1, 6 bases. Trimming shortened V by 2 bases and J by 4 bases, and 12 bases separated the two germline ends. This CDR3 has 15 amino acids. CDR1 ENHRY and CDR2 SYGVKD come from the germline V gene. CDR3 protein: CAISEGGAENQPQHF. The CDR3 bases are TGTGCCATCAGTGAGGGGGGGGCCGAGAATCAGCCCCAGCATTTT.

The CDR3 is CASSFDRSYEQYF. CDR3 nucleotide sequence: TGCGCCAGCAGCTTCGACAGATCATACGAGCAGTACTTC. The V and J genes are TRBV5-1 and TRBJ2-7; D is possibly TRBD1 (5 bases). Germline loops: CDR1 SGHRS, CDR2 YFSETQ. The CDR3 extends over 13 amino acids. V lost 2 bases, J lost 4 bases, and 10 bases lay in between.

The chain has TRBV2 and TRBJ1-1, with unresolved D. Trimming removed 5 bases at V and 0 bases at J, with 13 bases between. Germline V CDR1 and CDR2: SNHLY, FYNNEI. The CDR3 spans 15 residues. The CDR3: CASSRRSLMNTEAFF. The CDR3 DNA follows: TGTGCCAGCAGTCGACGGAGTCTCATGAACACTGAAGCTTTCTTT.

The J gene is TRBJ2-1, the V gene TRBV5-4, with D possibly being TRBD2 (6 bases). The germline V gene encodes CDR1 SGHNT and CDR2 YYREEE (reference sequence). The V end was cut by 3 bases, the J end by 3 bases, with 10 bases between. The CDR3 sequence is 14 residues long. The CDR3: CASSSPGGYNEQFF. In DNA form, the CDR3 reads TGTGCCAGCAGCTCCCCCGGGGGCTACAATGAGCAGTTCTTC.

The genes are TRBV7-9 and TRBJ1-1, with 7 bases that match TRBD1. CDR1 and CDR2 (germline): SEHNR, FQNEAQ (reference sequence). CDR3 size: 17 residues. Germline trimming cut 5 bases from V and 0 bases from J; bases unmatched to any gene: 12. As DNA, the CDR3 is TGTGCCAGCAGCCCAGGGTCGACAGGGCTCGTGAACACTGAAGCTTTCTTT. Protein product: CASSPGSTGLVNTEAFF.

The V gene is TRBV21-1, the J gene TRBJ2-7; TRBD1 reflects the table's D call only, with no check against the DNA. TRBV21-1 is deemed a pseudogene. The CDR3 extends over 15 amino acids. Here the CDR3 reads CASSKVRTVSYEQYF. Here the CDR3 DNA reads TGTGCCAGCAGCAAAGTTCGCACAGTCTCCTACGAGCAGTACTTC.

The chain couples TRBV30 to TRBJ2-5; D gene ambiguous. The V end lost 3 bases, the J end lost 5 bases, and 13 bases lay between the germline ends. The length of the CDR3 is 13 residues. Germline CDR1 and CDR2: GTSNPN and SVGIG (reference sequence). CDR3 sequence: CAWSSRVLETQYF. The DNA for the CDR3 is TGTGCCTGGAGCTCTAGAGTTTTGGAGACCCAGTACTTC. The whole variable domain, remainder taken from reference TRBV30 and TRBJ2-5, is SQTIHQWPATLVQPVGSPLSLECTVEGTSNPNLYWYRQAAGRGLQLLFYSVGIGQISSEVPQNLSASRPQDRQFILSSKKLLLSDSGFYLCAWSSRVLETQYFGPGTRLLVL.

The chain is built from TRBV18 and TRBJ1-5, with TRBD1 as a possible D gene (5 bases). The germline V gene encodes CDR1 KGHSH and CDR2 LQKENI. The germline V and J ends were trimmed by 6 bases and 2 bases, with 11 bases remaining between them. This CDR3 spans 14 amino acids. CDR3 loop: CASSRRDGNQPQHF. The CDR3, as DNA: TGTGCCAGCTCCCGGAGGGACGGCAATCAGCCCCAGCATTTT. Full variable domain (missing parts from reference TRBV18 and TRBJ1-5): NAGVMQNPRHLVRRRGQEARLRCSPMKGHSHVYWYRQLPEEGLKFMVYLQKENIIDESGMPKERFSAEFPKEGPSILRIQQVVRGDSAAYFCASSRRDGNQPQHFGDGTRLSIL.

The chain couples TRBV6-1 to TRBJ1-1; D gene ambiguous. The germline V gene has CDR1 MNHNS and CDR2 SASEGT. The CDR3 contains 13 residues. Trimming cost V 7 bases and J 1 base, with 10 bases left between them. CDR3 nucleotide sequence: TGTGCCAGCACATTTGCGGAGAACACTGAAGCTTTCTTT. Its translation: CASTFAENTEAFF.

This chain joins TRBV9 and TRBJ2-2, with D unclear. V was trimmed by 7 bases and J by 8 bases, leaving 15 bases between them. The CDR3 sequence is 13 residues long. CDR1 and CDR2 (germline): SGDLS, YYNGEE. This CDR3 reads CASASGLGGELFF. DNA for the CDR3: TGTGCCAGCGCCTCGGGTTTAGGAGGGGAGCTGTTTTTT.